This T cell receptor (beta chain) appears in the sequencing data of a study of cytomegalovirus exposure and HLA in healthy donors. Study outcomes and limitations: Later analysis demonstrated an association between a missense DCLRE1C variant and TCR beta V- and J-gene trimming. The dataset shows that most TCR sequences were rare, while some public TCRs occurred in many donors.

Concerning this clone: What it recognizes is unknown.

The primer mix had 60 Vbeta and 13 Jbeta primers. Data came from immunoSEQ multiplex PCR; TCRdb stores just in-frame clones and leaves some out. The sample shows about 150,000 clones, 70% to 90% of them seen only once. The donors, nominally healthy at sampling, likely had unrecorded immune exposures. This CDR3 has 13 amino acids. V shed 1 base and J shed 5 bases, with 7 bases lying between them. Germline CDR1 LNHNV, CDR2 YYDKDF (reference sequence). Sequencing used PBMCs. V gene TRBV15 combines with J gene TRBJ2-3, with D possibly TRBD2 on 5 matching bases. This receptor was identified in a young woman in good health and CMV-seronegative. The CDR3 sequence: CATSRGSGDTQYF. Here the CDR3 DNA reads TGTGCCACCAGCAGAGGGAGCGGAGATACGCAGTATTTT.